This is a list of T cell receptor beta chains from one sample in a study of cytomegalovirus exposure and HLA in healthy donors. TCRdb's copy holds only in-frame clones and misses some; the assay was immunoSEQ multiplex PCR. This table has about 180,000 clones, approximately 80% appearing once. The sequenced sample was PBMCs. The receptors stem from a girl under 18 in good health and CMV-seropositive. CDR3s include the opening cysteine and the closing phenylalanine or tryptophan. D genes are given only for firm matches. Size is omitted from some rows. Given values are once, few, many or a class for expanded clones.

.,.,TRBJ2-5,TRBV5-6,CASSATEETQYF,TGTGCCAGCAGCGCTACGGAGGAGACCCAGTACTTC
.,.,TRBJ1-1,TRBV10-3,CATHPHSTSTEAFF,TGTGCCACCCACCCCCACTCAACCTCCACTGAAGCTTTCTTT
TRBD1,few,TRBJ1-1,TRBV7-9,CASSLSWTGVPSNTEAFF,TGTGCCAGCAGCTTGTCATGGACAGGGGTCCCCTCGAACACTGAAGCTTTCTTT
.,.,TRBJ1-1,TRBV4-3,CASSQDLGQGNTEAFF,TGCGCCAGCAGCCAAGATCTGGGGCAGGGGAACACTGAAGCTTTCTTT
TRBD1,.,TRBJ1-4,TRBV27,CATSRDRAGEKLFF,TGTGCCACAAGCAGGGACAGGGCGGGAGAAAAACTGTTTTTT
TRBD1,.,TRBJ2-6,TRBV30,CAWSHRDRALPGANVLTF,TGTGCCTGGAGCCACCGGGACAGGGCCCTTCCTGGGGCCAACGTCCTGACTTTC
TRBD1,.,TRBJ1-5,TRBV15,CATSRGRGGGGNNQPQHF,TGTGCCACCAGCAGAGGTAGAGGGGGCGGAGGGAACAATCAGCCCCAGCATTTT
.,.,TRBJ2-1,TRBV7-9,CASSLRLPSQFF,TGTGCCAGCAGCTTAAGACTCCCCTCGCAGTTCTTC
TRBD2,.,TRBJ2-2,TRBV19,CASLGLAGSTGELFF,TGTGCCAGCTTAGGACTAGCGGGGTCCACCGGGGAGCTGTTTTTT
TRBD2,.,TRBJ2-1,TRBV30,CAWSVWASGYEQFF,TGTGCCTGGAGTGTATGGGCTAGCGGCTATGAGCAGTTCTTC
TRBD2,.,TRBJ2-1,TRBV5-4,CASSGTSGPYNEQFF,TGTGCCAGCAGCGGGACTAGCGGACCCTACAATGAGCAGTTCTTC
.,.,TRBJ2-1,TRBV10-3,CAISESASGYRYNEQFF,TGTGCCATCAGTGAGTCGGCAAGCGGGTATCGTTACAATGAGCAGTTCTTC
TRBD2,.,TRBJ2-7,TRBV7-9,CASSPLAGEIGEQYF,TGTGCCAGCAGCCCGCTAGCGGGAGAAATAGGAGAGCAGTACTTC
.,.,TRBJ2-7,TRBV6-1,CASGERYEQYF,TGTGCCAGCGGGGAGCGCTACGAGCAGTACTTC
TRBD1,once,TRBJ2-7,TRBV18,CASSPKTGSYEQYF,TGTGCCAGCTCACCGAAGACAGGGAGCTACGAGCAGTACTTC
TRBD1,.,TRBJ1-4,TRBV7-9,CASSPGTGGAREKLFF,TGTGCCAGCAGCCCCGGGACAGGGGGCGCGAGAGAAAAACTGTTTTTT
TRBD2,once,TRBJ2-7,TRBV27,CASSLYSGTSAYEQYF,TGTGCCAGCAGTTTATACTCCGGGACTAGCGCTTACGAGCAGTACTTC
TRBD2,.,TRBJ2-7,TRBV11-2,CASSSFLGLAGGPSYEQYF,TGTGCCAGCAGCTCATTCTTGGGACTAGCGGGAGGGCCATCCTACGAGCAGTACTTC
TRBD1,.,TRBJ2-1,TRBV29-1,CSVGGGQGAPNEQFF,TGCAGCGTTGGGGGGGGACAGGGGGCGCCTAATGAGCAGTTCTTC
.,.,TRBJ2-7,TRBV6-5,CASSYSLQGTYEQYF,TGTGCCAGCAGTTACTCACTACAGGGAACCTACGAGCAGTACTTC
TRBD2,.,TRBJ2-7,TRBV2,CASTNRGAGGYEQYF,TGTGCCAGCACCAACAGGGGAGCGGGAGGGTACGAGCAGTACTTC
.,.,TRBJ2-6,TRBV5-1,CASSLGLTGANVLTF,TGCGCCAGCAGCTTGGGGCTTACTGGGGCCAACGTCCTGACTTTC
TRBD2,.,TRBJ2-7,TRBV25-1,CASATGTSGSWQYF,TGTGCCAGCGCGACCGGGACTAGCGGGAGTTGGCAGTACTTC
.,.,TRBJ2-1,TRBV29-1,CSVSLRGYNEQFF,TGCAGCGTATCCCTACGGGGCTACAATGAGCAGTTCTTC
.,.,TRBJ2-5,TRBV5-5,CASSLAGLETQYF,TGTGCCAGCAGCTTGGCGGGATTAGAGACCCAGTACTTC
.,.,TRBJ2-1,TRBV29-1,CSGSSYNEQFF,TGCAGCGGGAGCTCCTACAATGAGCAGTTCTTC
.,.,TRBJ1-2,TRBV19,CASSRGGRTNYGYTF,TGTGCCAGTAGCCGGGGTGGGAGAACTAACTATGGCTACACCTTC
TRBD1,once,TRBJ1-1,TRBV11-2,CASSPPGQAPWNTEAFF,TGTGCCAGCAGCCCCCCGGGACAGGCGCCCTGGAACACTGAAGCTTTCTTT
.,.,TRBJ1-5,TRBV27,CASSLWAGDQPQHF,TGTGCCAGCAGTTTATGGGCAGGGGATCAGCCCCAGCATTTT
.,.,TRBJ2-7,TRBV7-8,CASSLTDSYEQYF,TGTGCCAGCAGCTTAACAGACTCCTACGAGCAGTACTTC
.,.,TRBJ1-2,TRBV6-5,CASIGAGFGYTF,TGTGCCAGCATTGGGGCCGGATTTGGCTACACCTTC
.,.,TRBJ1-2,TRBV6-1,CASSEDPGRGYGYTF,TGTGCCAGCAGTGAAGATCCGGGCCGGGGCTATGGCTACACCTTC
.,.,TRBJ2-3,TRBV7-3,CASSAGLTDTQYF,TGTGCCAGCAGCGCTGGACTGACAGATACGCAGTATTTT
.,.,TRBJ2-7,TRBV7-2,CASSARGQNYEQYF,TGTGCCAGCAGCGCCCGGGGACAAAACTACGAGCAGTACTTC
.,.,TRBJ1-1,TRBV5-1,CASSPAGKMNTEAFF,TGCGCCAGCAGCCCCGCCGGGAAAATGAACACTGAAGCTTTCTTT
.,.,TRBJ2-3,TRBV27,CASSHQGSTDTQYF,TGTGCCAGCAGTCATCAGGGAAGCACAGATACGCAGTATTTT
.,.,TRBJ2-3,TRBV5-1,CASSTWRTDTQYF,TGCGCCAGCAGCACCTGGCGGACAGATACGCAGTATTTT
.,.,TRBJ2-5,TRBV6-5,CASSPDSVVTQYF,TGTGCCAGCAGCCCCGACAGTGTGGTGACCCAGTACTTC
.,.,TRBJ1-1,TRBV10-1,CASSEDSTEAFF,TGCGCCAGCAGTGAGGACAGCACTGAAGCTTTCTTT
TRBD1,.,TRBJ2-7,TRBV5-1,CASSGQGAEQYF,TGCGCCAGCAGCGGACAGGGGGCCGAGCAGTACTTC
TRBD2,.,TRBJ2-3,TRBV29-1,CSVDLAGGPGAAQYF,TGCAGCGTTGATTTGGCGGGAGGGCCAGGGGCGGCGCAGTATTTT
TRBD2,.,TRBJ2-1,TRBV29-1,CSASGVATSAAIEQFF,TGCAGCGCCAGCGGTGTCGCGACTAGCGCCGCAATTGAGCAGTTCTTC
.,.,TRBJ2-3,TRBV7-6,CASSPLRGPISTDTQYF,TGTGCCAGCAGCCCCCTCCGAGGGCCAATAAGTACAGATACGCAGTATTTT
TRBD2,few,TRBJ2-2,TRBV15,CATSRVGLAGLAGELFF,TGTGCCACCAGCAGAGTGGGGCTAGCGGGATTAGCCGGGGAGCTGTTTTTT
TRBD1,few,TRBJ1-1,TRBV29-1,CSVETGQANTEAFF,TGCAGCGTAGAGACAGGACAGGCGAACACTGAAGCTTTCTTT
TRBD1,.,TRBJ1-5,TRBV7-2,CASSSGTAANQPQHF,TGTGCCAGCAGTTCAGGGACAGCGGCCAATCAGCCCCAGCATTTT